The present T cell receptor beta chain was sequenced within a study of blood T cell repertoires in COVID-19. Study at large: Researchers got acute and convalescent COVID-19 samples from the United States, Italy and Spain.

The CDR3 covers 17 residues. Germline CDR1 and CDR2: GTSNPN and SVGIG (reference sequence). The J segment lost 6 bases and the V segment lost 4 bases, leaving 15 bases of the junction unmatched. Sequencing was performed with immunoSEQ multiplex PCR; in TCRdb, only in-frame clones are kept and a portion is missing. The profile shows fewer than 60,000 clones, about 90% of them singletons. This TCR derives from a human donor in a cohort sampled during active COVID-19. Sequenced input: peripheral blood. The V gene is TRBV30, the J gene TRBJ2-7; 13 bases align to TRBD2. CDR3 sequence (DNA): TGTGCCTGGACTAGGACTAGCGGGGGCGTGGGTTCGGGCGAGCAGTACTTC. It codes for CAWTRTSGGVGSGEQYF.